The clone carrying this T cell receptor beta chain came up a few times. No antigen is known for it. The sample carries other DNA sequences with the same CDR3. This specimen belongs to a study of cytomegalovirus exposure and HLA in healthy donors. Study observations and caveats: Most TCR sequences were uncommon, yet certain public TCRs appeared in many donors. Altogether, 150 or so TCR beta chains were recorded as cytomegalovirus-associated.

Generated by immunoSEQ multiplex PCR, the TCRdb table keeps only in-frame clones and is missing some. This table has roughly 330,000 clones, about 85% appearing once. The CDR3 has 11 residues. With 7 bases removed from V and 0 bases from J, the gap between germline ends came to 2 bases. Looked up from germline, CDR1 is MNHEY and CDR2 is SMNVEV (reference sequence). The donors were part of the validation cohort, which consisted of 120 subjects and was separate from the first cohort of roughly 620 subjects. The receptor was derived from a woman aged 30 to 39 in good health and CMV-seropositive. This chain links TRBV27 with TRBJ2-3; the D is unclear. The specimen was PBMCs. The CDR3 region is CASTSTDTQYF. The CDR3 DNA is TGTGCCAGCACTAGCACAGATACGCAGTATTTT.